The 18 T cell receptor beta chains below come from one sample, sequenced in a study of T cell repertoires in cytomegalovirus infection. Their target antigens are unknown. MiXCR, applied by TCRdb to the reads, yields one record per CDR3 protein. There are about 63,000 distinct CDR3 sequences in the sample; 20% occur only once, and around 70% lies in the top ten. The sequenced sample was CD8+ T cells from cultured PBMCs, obtained from culture after CMV antigen stimulation. The receptors derive from a human donor in good health (CMV status not recorded). Some clones in this sample may be carry-over from other donors' samples.

This clonotype appeared once. The V and J genes are TRBV27 and TRBJ2-4; 8 nucleotides match TRBD1. The V and J ends lost 4 bases and 0 bases, in that order; junction bases with no gene match: 5. CDR3 length: 16 residues. Germline CDR1 is MNHEY and CDR2 is SMNVEV (reference sequence). The CDR3 loop reads CASSSGQGLAKNIQYF. In DNA, the CDR3 is TGTGCCAGCAGTTCAGGACAGGGACTAGCCAAAAACATTCAGTACTTC.

The chain combines TRBV4-1 with TRBJ2-7, with a weak D call TRBD1 (6 bases). Germline V lookup: CDR1 MGHRA, CDR2 YSYEKL. This CDR3 has 15 amino acids. The V gene lost 3 bases and the J gene lost 4 bases, with 16 bases spanning the gap. CDR3 sequence reads: CASSQSPRQGYEQYF. In DNA form, the CDR3 reads TGCGCCAGCAGCCAGTCACCCCGCCAGGGGTACGAGCAGTACTTC.

The V gene is TRBV7-8, the J gene TRBJ1-5; a possible D gene is TRBD1 (5 bases). CDR1 SGHVS and CDR2 FQNEAQ come from the germline V gene. The CDR3 has 14 residues. V dropped 1 base and J dropped 6 bases, with 10 bases sitting between them. The CDR3 sequence: CASSLGREAQPQHF. Written as DNA, the CDR3 is TGTGCCAGCAGCTTAGGCAGGGAGGCTCAGCCCCAGCATTTT.

The V gene is TRBV6-1, the J gene TRBJ2-7; 10 bases line up with TRBD2. V dropped 8 bases and J dropped 4; count of bases not matched to a gene: 11. This CDR3 contains 15 residues. Germline V lookup: CDR1 MNHNS, CDR2 SASEGT. The CDR3 DNA is TGTGCCAGCGACATGATAGCGGGGGGACTGTACGAGCAGTACTTC. Translating it yields CASDMIAGGLYEQYF.

This clonotype was picked up a small number of times. The chain uses TRBV4-1 and TRBJ2-1, with D maybe TRBD2 (6 bases). Germline CDR1 and CDR2: MGHRA and YSYEKL. V lost 3 bases to trimming and J lost 4 bases, with 19 bases between them. The CDR3 length is 17 residues. The CDR3 protein is CASSQASRGSPYNEQFF. CDR3 coding DNA: TGCGCCAGCAGCCAGGCTAGCCGGGGGTCCCCTTACAATGAGCAGTTCTTC.

The chain couples TRBV18 to TRBJ2-5; D gene uncertain. V was trimmed by 6 bases and J by 3 bases, leaving 8 bases between them. The CDR3 is 12 amino acids. Germline V CDR1 and CDR2: KGHSH, LQKENI. The CDR3 loop is CASSSVEETQYF. The DNA of the CDR3 is TGTGCCAGCTCTTCCGTCGAAGAGACCCAGTACTTC.

In this sample, this clonotype turned up a few times. V and J are TRBV12-3 or TRBV12-4 and TRBJ2-1; TRBD1 matches at 7 bases. Trimming at V came to 4 bases and at J to 4 bases, leaving 7 bases not matched to a gene. The CDR3 length is 15 residues. The CDR3 sequence: CASSYSPGQYNEQFF. The CDR3 DNA is TGTGCCAGCAGTTATTCCCCGGGACAGTACAATGAGCAGTTCTTC.

The table lists this clonotype with a few counts. The gene calls are TRBV4-3 and TRBJ1-5, with TRBD1 matching 9 bases. The trim removed 2 bases at V and 3 bases at J, leaving 8 bases unmatched. The CDR3 length is 17 residues. The germline V gene encodes CDR1 LGHNA and CDR2 YSLEER. For the CDR3, the DNA is TGCGCCAGCAGCCAAACAGGGGGCCTACAATCCAATCAGCCCCAGCATTTT. It specifies CASSQTGGLQSNQPQHF.

This clonotype showed up just a few times. This sequence joins TRBV7-8 and TRBJ2-5, with a tentative D call TRBD2 (6 bases). Germline V gene data show CDR1 as SGHVS and CDR2 as FQNEAQ. There are 15 residues in the CDR3. V was cut by 5 bases and J by 5 bases, with 18 bases left in between. CDR3 sequence: CASSPLPRAGETQYF. The CDR3 region has the DNA TGTGCCAGCAGCCCCCTCCCCAGGGCGGGGGAGACCCAGTACTTC. Variable domain in full (rest from reference TRBV7-8 and TRBJ2-5): GAGVSQSPRYKVAKRGQDVALRCDPISGHVSLFWYQQALGQGPEFLTYFQNEAQLDKSGLPSDRFFAERPEGSVSTLKIQRTQQEDSAVYLCASSPLPRAGETQYFGPGTRLLVL.

The chain combines TRBV7-8 with TRBJ1-5, with no clear D. Trimming cost V 3 bases and J 6 bases, with 12 bases left between them. Germline V lookup: CDR1 SGHVS, CDR2 FQNEAQ. The CDR3 length is 14 residues. CDR3 DNA: TGTGCCAGCAGCTTTCTCGAAGTCGGTCAGCCCCAGCATTTT. It encodes CASSFLEVGQPQHF.

This clonotype showed up many times. This chain joins TRBV7-2 and TRBJ1-2, with no clear D. CDR3 length: 12 residues. V gave up 1 base and J gave up 4 bases, with 4 bases separating them. CDR1 and CDR2 (germline): SGHTA, FQGNSA. In nucleotides, the CDR3 is TGTGCCAGCAGCTTAGGGGGCTATGGCTACACCTTC. Its protein is CASSLGGYGYTF.

The V and J genes are TRBV28 and TRBJ1-5; D remains unclear. The V gene's germline CDR1 is MDHEN and CDR2 SYDVKM. CDR3 size: 14 residues. V lost 5 bases and J lost 2, with 10 bases in between. The CDR3 is CASSPRFGNQPQHF. CDR3 nucleotides: TGTGCCAGCAGTCCGCGGTTCGGCAATCAGCCCCAGCATTTT.

This clonotype appeared a few times. The V call is TRBV7-6, the J call TRBJ1-2; D ambiguous. CDR3 length: 14 residues. Germline V gene data show CDR1 as SGHVS and CDR2 as FNYEAQ. Between the trimmed V and J ends, which lost 1 base and 2 bases, there was a span of 8 bases. The CDR3 DNA sequence: TGTGCCAGCAGCTTAGTGGACTGGAACTATGGCTACACCTTC. This translates into CASSLVDWNYGYTF.

The chain combines TRBV6-2 or TRBV6-3 with TRBJ2-2, with D possibly called TRBD1 or TRBD2 (5 bases each). From germline, CDR1 is MNHEY and CDR2 SVGEGT. CDR3 length: 15 residues. V was trimmed by 5 bases and J by 5 bases, leaving 15 bases between them. CDR3 DNA sequence: TGTGCCAGCAGTGGCGGTGAGGGACGGACCGGGGAGCTGTTTTTT. This encodes CASSGGEGRTGELFF.

The V and J genes are TRBV11-2 and TRBJ2-3, with D possibly being TRBD1 or TRBD2 (6 bases each). Germline-derived CDR1 and CDR2 are SGHAT and FQNNGV. This CDR3 is built from 15 residues. V lost 5 bases to trimming and J lost 0 bases, with 12 bases between them. The CDR3 here is CASSPGASSTDTQYF. CDR3 DNA: TGTGCCAGCAGCCCGGGGGCGTCTAGCACAGATACGCAGTATTTT.

The J gene is TRBJ1-2, the V gene TRBV10-3; 11 bases align to TRBD1. Germline CDR1 reads ENHRY; CDR2 reads SYGVKD. There are 15 residues in the CDR3. The trim removed 6 bases at V and 3 bases at J, leaving 6 bases unmatched. CDR3 coding DNA: TGTGCCATCAGGGATAGGACAGGGGGCGACTATGGCTACACCTTC. This sequence encodes CAIRDRTGGDYGYTF.

The V gene is TRBV15, the J gene TRBJ1-2; D gene unclear. The CDR3 has 13 amino acids. V gave up 3 bases and J gave up 0 bases, with 5 bases separating them. Per germline, CDR1 LNHNV and CDR2 YYDKDF (reference sequence). Here the CDR3 DNA reads TGTGCCACCAGCAGGGAAACTAACTATGGCTACACCTTC. Amino acids: CATSRETNYGYTF.

This clonotype was detected many times. The rearrangement links TRBV4-3 to TRBJ2-2; D unclear. Germline CDR1 and CDR2: LGHNA and YSLEER. This CDR3 comprises 14 residues. V was trimmed by 2 bases and J by 4 bases, leaving 8 bases between them. The CDR3 here is CASSQRIATGELFF. In DNA, the CDR3 is TGCGCCAGCAGCCAACGGATTGCCACCGGGGAGCTGTTTTTT.